The rows below give T cell receptor beta chains drawn from one sample of a study of neurological immune-mediated disorders. MiXCR, run by TCRdb on the 5' RACE reads, gives a single entry per CDR3 protein. The sample includes 70,000 to 95,000 distinct CDR3 sequences, roughly an eighth of them seen just once. Sequenced material: PBMCs. The receptors here all came from a female donor with HTLV-1-associated myelopathy (HAM/TSP). The CDR3 runs from the conserved cysteine through the conserved F or W. The order of the fields is V gene, clone size, J gene, D gene, CDR3 DNA, CDR3 protein. The D gene is left open where the match is weak. For some rows the clone size is stated as once, few or many, or as a class when expanded; others skip it.

v_call: TRBV4-1; clone_size: once; j_call: TRBJ2-1; d_call: TRBD2; cdr3_nt: TGCGCCAGCAGCCGAGCCGATGTAGGGACTAGCGGGCACAACAATGAGCAGTTCTTC; cdr3_aa: CASSRADVGTSGHNNEQFF
v_call: TRBV9; clone_size: many; j_call: TRBJ2-3; d_call: -; cdr3_nt: TGTGCCAGCAGCAGAGGGACGCTCAGGAGCACAGATACGCAGTATTTT; cdr3_aa: CASSRGTLRSTDTQYF
v_call: TRBV7-2; clone_size: many; j_call: TRBJ2-5; d_call: -; cdr3_nt: TGTGCCAGCAGCTTAGTAGTAGAGACCCAGTACTTC; cdr3_aa: CASSLVVETQYF
v_call: TRBV5-5; clone_size: many; j_call: TRBJ1-2; d_call: -; cdr3_nt: TGTGCCAGCAGCGGGGAACGAACAGGGTTTAACTATGGCTACACCTTC; cdr3_aa: CASSGERTGFNYGYTF
v_call: TRBV6-2/TRBV6-3; clone_size: many; j_call: TRBJ2-5; d_call: -; cdr3_nt: TGTGCCAGCAGTTACCGGGGCTATCAAGAGACCCAGTACTTC; cdr3_aa: CASSYRGYQETQYF
v_call: TRBV5-1; clone_size: many; j_call: TRBJ2-7; d_call: -; cdr3_nt: TGCGCCAGCAGCTTGTCCAGGTCGGGCTACGAGCAGTACTTC; cdr3_aa: CASSLSRSGYEQYF
v_call: TRBV7-2; clone_size: many; j_call: TRBJ1-4; d_call: -; cdr3_nt: TGTGCCAGCAGCTTCCGAGGGAATGAAAAACTGTTTTTT; cdr3_aa: CASSFRGNEKLFF
v_call: TRBV11-2; clone_size: -; j_call: TRBJ2-1; d_call: -; cdr3_nt: TGTGCCAGCAGCTTAGCCTTCTGGGGACACCGCAATGAGCAGTTCTTC; cdr3_aa: CASSLAFWGHRNEQFF
v_call: TRBV5-6; clone_size: many; j_call: TRBJ1-5; d_call: TRBD1; cdr3_nt: TGTGCCAGCAGCGAGGGGCAGGGGGTAAATCAGCCCCAGCATTTT; cdr3_aa: CASSEGQGVNQPQHF
v_call: TRBV7-8; clone_size: many; j_call: TRBJ2-1; d_call: TRBD1; cdr3_nt: TGTGCCAGCAGCCTGACTACAGGGGACAATGAGCAGTTCTTC; cdr3_aa: CASSLTTGDNEQFF
v_call: TRBV5-1; clone_size: many; j_call: TRBJ2-1; d_call: -; cdr3_nt: TGCGCCAGCAGACCCGGGCCAAGAAACTACAATGAGCAGTTCTTC; cdr3_aa: CASRPGPRNYNEQFF
v_call: TRBV20-1; clone_size: many; j_call: TRBJ1-4; d_call: -; cdr3_nt: TGCAGTGCTAGGAGGACTTTTGCGGCGAATGAAAAACTGTTTTTT; cdr3_aa: CSARRTFAANEKLFF
v_call: TRBV5-1; clone_size: many; j_call: TRBJ1-1; d_call: TRBD1; cdr3_nt: TGCGCCAGCAGCTTTCAGGGGGGCCCTATGAACACTGAAGCTTTCTTT; cdr3_aa: CASSFQGGPMNTEAFF
v_call: TRBV7-2; clone_size: -; j_call: TRBJ1-5; d_call: -; cdr3_nt: -; cdr3_aa: CASSFYICSARVLENSNQPQHF
v_call: TRBV5-1; clone_size: many; j_call: TRBJ2-3; d_call: -; cdr3_nt: TGCGCCAGCAGCTTGCCCCTCGGGGAAGGGTGGGAAGATACGCAGTATTTT; cdr3_aa: CASSLPLGEGWEDTQYF
v_call: TRBV7-9; clone_size: many; j_call: TRBJ2-7; d_call: -; cdr3_nt: TGTGCCAGCATCCCACCAGGGCCGGGTGTCTCCCACGAGCAGTACTTC; cdr3_aa: CASIPPGPGVSHEQYF
v_call: TRBV28; clone_size: -; j_call: TRBJ2-5; d_call: TRBD2; cdr3_nt: TGTGCCAACGGACTAGCGGGGGGCTTCCAAGAGACCCAGTACTTC; cdr3_aa: CANGLAGGFQETQYF
v_call: TRBV7-2; clone_size: many; j_call: TRBJ1-5; d_call: TRBD1; cdr3_nt: TGTGCCAGCAGCCTAATTACCGGGACAGGGAGACAGCCCCAGCATTTT; cdr3_aa: CASSLITGTGRQPQHF
v_call: TRBV10-3; clone_size: many; j_call: TRBJ2-7; d_call: -; cdr3_nt: TGTGCCATCAGTGAGCAGGGTGCAGAGCAGTACTTC; cdr3_aa: CAISEQGAEQYF
v_call: TRBV29-1; clone_size: -; j_call: TRBJ2-1; d_call: -; cdr3_nt: TGCAGCGTTGTGTGGGACACCCACTCCTACAATGAGCAGTTCTTC; cdr3_aa: CSVVWDTHSYNEQFF
v_call: TRBV5-1; clone_size: many; j_call: TRBJ2-1; d_call: -; cdr3_nt: TGCGCCAGCAGCATCACAATCGACTCCCCTCAGTTCTTC; cdr3_aa: CASSITIDSPQFF
v_call: TRBV11-2; clone_size: few; j_call: TRBJ1-2; d_call: -; cdr3_nt: TGTGCCAGCAGCTATGGGGTCGGCTATGGCTACACCTTC; cdr3_aa: CASSYGVGYGYTF
v_call: TRBV10-2; clone_size: few; j_call: TRBJ2-7; d_call: TRBD2; cdr3_nt: TGCGCCAGCAGTGAGAGGACTAGCAGCTACGAGCAGTACTTC; cdr3_aa: CASSERTSSYEQYF
v_call: TRBV28; clone_size: many; j_call: TRBJ1-2; d_call: -; cdr3_nt: TGTGCCAGCAGTCTAATGGAGGGGAATGGCTACACCTTC; cdr3_aa: CASSLMEGNGYTF
v_call: TRBV12-3/TRBV12-4; clone_size: many; j_call: TRBJ2-3; d_call: TRBD2; cdr3_nt: TGTGCCAGCCGGGCGGGGGGCGGAGATACGCAGTATTTT; cdr3_aa: CASRAGGGDTQYF
v_call: TRBV5-5; clone_size: many; j_call: TRBJ2-2; d_call: TRBD1; cdr3_nt: TGTGCCAGCAGCTTGGGGGGCTCGACAGGGACCCTTGGGACCGGGGAGCTGTTTTTT; cdr3_aa: CASSLGGSTGTLGTGELFF
v_call: TRBV30; clone_size: -; j_call: TRBJ1-2; d_call: -; cdr3_nt: TGTGCCTGGAGTGTAAAGGGGCAGGGGCCCCGGTTCACCTTC; cdr3_aa: CAWSVKGQGPRFTF
v_call: TRBV28; clone_size: -; j_call: TRBJ2-1; d_call: -; cdr3_nt: TGTGCCAGCAGTTCAAATCGGGATGAGCAGTTCTTC; cdr3_aa: CASSSNRDEQFF
v_call: TRBV20-1; clone_size: many; j_call: TRBJ2-3; d_call: TRBD1; cdr3_nt: TGCAGTGCTAGCGCAAACAGGGGGGCCTCAGATACGCAGTATTTT; cdr3_aa: CSASANRGASDTQYF
v_call: TRBV20-1; clone_size: many; j_call: TRBJ1-5; d_call: -; cdr3_nt: TGCAGTGCGTCTCGGGTAAACAATCAGCCCCAGCATTTT; cdr3_aa: CSASRVNNQPQHF
v_call: TRBV7-9; clone_size: many; j_call: TRBJ2-7; d_call: TRBD1; cdr3_nt: TGTGCCAGCAGCTTCGGACAGGGAGACTACGAGCAGTACTTC; cdr3_aa: CASSFGQGDYEQYF
v_call: TRBV7-8; clone_size: many; j_call: TRBJ2-3; d_call: -; cdr3_nt: TGTGCCAGCAGCTTAAGACAACGGGGGGCGTCCACAGATACGCAGTATTTT; cdr3_aa: CASSLRQRGASTDTQYF
v_call: TRBV20-1; clone_size: -; j_call: TRBJ2-2; d_call: TRBD2; cdr3_nt: TGCAGTGCTAGAAAGGGCGGGGGGAACGGGGAGCTGTTTTTT; cdr3_aa: CSARKGGGNGELFF
v_call: TRBV29-1; clone_size: few; j_call: TRBJ1-4; d_call: TRBD1; cdr3_nt: TGCAGCGTGTATGACAGGGCGAATGAAAAACTGTTTTTT; cdr3_aa: CSVYDRANEKLFF
v_call: TRBV5-1; clone_size: many; j_call: TRBJ1-5; d_call: -; cdr3_nt: TGCGCCAGCAAGCCTGGGGGGGATAGCAATCAGCCCCAGCATTTT; cdr3_aa: CASKPGGDSNQPQHF
v_call: TRBV12-3/TRBV12-4; clone_size: many; j_call: TRBJ2-1; d_call: TRBD2; cdr3_nt: TGTGCCAGCACCCTCTCGGCTAGCGGGACGGGTGAGCAGTTCTTC; cdr3_aa: CASTLSASGTGEQFF
v_call: TRBV5-1; clone_size: many; j_call: TRBJ1-1; d_call: -; cdr3_nt: TGCGCCAGCAGAAAACAGGGGAACACTGAAGCTTTCTTT; cdr3_aa: CASRKQGNTEAFF